The 30 T cell receptor beta chains below come from one sample, sequenced in a study of T cell responses to AZD1222 COVID-19 vaccine. Here immunoSEQ multiplex PCR was the method, and the copy in TCRdb shows in-frame clones only, minus some. This table holds roughly 200,000 clones, around 88% found once. This specimen consisted of peripheral blood, obtained on day 0 of AZD1222 vaccination. These receptors were taken from an adult in good health.

V is TRBV5-6 and J is TRBJ1-6, with TRBD1 matching over 8 bases. This CDR3 spans 14 amino acids. Losses at the gene ends were 2 bases for V and 10 bases for J; bases not matched to a gene: 5. The germline V gene has CDR1 SGHDT and CDR2 YYEEEE. CDR3 DNA sequence: TGTGCCAGCAGCTTATGGACAGGGCGCTCACCCCTCCACTTT. Residues: CASSLWTGRSPLHF.

This clone was counted only a few times. The rearrangement uses TRBV10-1 and TRBJ2-7; D is uncertain. The germline V gene has CDR1 WNHNN and CDR2 SYGVQD (reference sequence). V was clipped by 8 bases and J by 5 bases, with 13 bases between them. CDR3 size: 12 residues. The CDR3 sequence: CASLRVVNEQYF. In DNA form, the CDR3 reads TGCGCCAGCTTAAGGGTGGTCAACGAGCAGTACTTC.

Regarding this clone: The junction and the germline gene differ at one end; a read error may be behind it. J is TRBJ1-3 and V is TRBV7-9, with 7 bases that match TRBD1. CDR1 is SEHNR, CDR2 FQNEAQ, per germline (reference sequence). The CDR3 covers 17 residues. The CDR3 region is CASSLAWDRTQGNTIYF. As DNA, the CDR3 is TGTGCCAGCAGCTTAGCGTGGGACAGAACGCAAGGAAACACTATATATTTT. The complete variable domain, with remaining parts taken from reference TRBV7-9 and TRBJ1-3, reads DTGVSQNPRHKITKRGQNVTFRCDPISEHNRLYWYRQTLGQGPEFLTYFQNEAQLEKSRLLSDRFSAERPKGSFSTLEIQRTEQGDSAMYLCASSLAWDRTQGNTIYFGEGSWLTVV.

In this sample, this clone turned up once. The gene calls are TRBV7-9 and TRBJ1-2; D is uncertain. The CDR3 covers 14 residues. V was cut by 1 base and J by 4 bases, with 10 bases left in between. CDR1 is SEHNR, CDR2 FQNEAQ, per germline (reference sequence). CDR3 in DNA: TGTGCCAGCAGCTTAGACAACGGCCGCTATGGCTACACCTTC. Its translation: CASSLDNGRYGYTF.

V and J are TRBV7-3 and TRBJ2-7; D remains ambiguous. Germline CDR1 reads SGHTA; CDR2 reads FQGTGA. The ends were cut back, 5 bases at V and 1 base at J, with 12 bases in the middle. This CDR3 contains 14 residues. CDR3 sequence reads: CASSPSAPSYEQYF. The CDR3 nucleotides read TGTGCCAGCAGCCCTTCGGCTCCGTCCTACGAGCAGTACTTC.

This clone was seen a handful of times. DNA of the CDR3: TGTGCCAGCAGCAAGGCGAGGGGTGAAAAACTGTTTTTT. It is translated as CASSKARGEKLFF. The chain uses TRBV7-2 and TRBJ1-4, with D tentatively TRBD1 (5 bases). The CDR3 runs to 13 residues. V was cut by 5 bases and J by 7 bases, with 11 bases left in between. CDR1 SGHTA and CDR2 FQGNSA come from the germline V gene.

This clone has ten or more counts. The rearrangement joins TRBV7-3 to TRBJ1-1; 8 nucleotides match TRBD1. Germline V gene lookup returns CDR1 SGHTA and CDR2 FQGTGA. V shed 1 base and J 4 bases; nucleotides not matched to a gene: 5. The CDR3 totals 15 residues. The CDR3 is CASSLNTGGSTEAFF. In DNA form, the CDR3 reads TGTGCCAGCAGCTTAAATACAGGGGGGAGCACTGAAGCTTTCTTT. The full variable domain, its missing parts supplied by reference TRBV7-3 and TRBJ1-1, is GAGVSQTPSNKVTEKGKYVELRCDPISGHTALYWYRQSLGQGPEFLIYFQGTGAADDSGLPNDRFFAVRPEGSVSTLKIQRTERGDSAVYLCASSLNTGGSTEAFFGQGTRLTVV.

The chain links TRBV19 to TRBJ2-1; 10 bases agree with TRBD1. This CDR3 is built from 16 residues. The V gene end was trimmed by 1 base and the J gene end by 8 bases; junction bases not matched to a gene: 8. Germline assignment: CDR1 LNHDA and CDR2 SQIVND (reference sequence). CDR3 nucleotide sequence: TGTGCCAGTAGTATAGCCCGGACAGGGGGTCGCGATGAGCAGTTCTTC. Amino acids: CASSIARTGGRDEQFF.

This CDR3 reads CASSYAQYNSPLHF. CDR3 nucleotides: TGTGCCAGCAGTTACGCCCAGTATAATTCACCCCTCCACTTT. The chain is built from TRBV6-5 and TRBJ1-6, with D hard to call. V shed 2 bases and J shed 4 bases, with 6 bases lying between them. Germline V lookup: CDR1 MNHEY, CDR2 SVGAGI. The CDR3 is 14 residues long.

The chain combines TRBV2 with TRBJ2-5, with 13 bases identical to TRBD2. The germline CDR1 and CDR2 sequences are SNHLY and FYNNEI. The CDR3 has 15 residues. The ends lost 6 bases at V and 9 bases at J; junction bases unmatched: 10. For the CDR3, the DNA is TGTGCCAGCAGCGCGGGGACTAGCGGGGAAGTGGCCCAGTACTTC. Translation gives CASSAGTSGEVAQYF.

J is TRBJ1-2 and V is TRBV27, with no clear D. The CDR3 is 13 amino acids. Germline V gives CDR1 MNHEY, CDR2 SMNVEV (reference sequence). V gave up 8 bases and J gave up 8 bases, with 18 bases separating them. The DNA for the CDR3 is TGTGCCAGCGTCGGACCCTACCCCATGGGCTACACCTTC. Its translation is CASVGPYPMGYTF.

The rearrangement joins TRBV3-1 (or the pseudogene TRBV3-2) to TRBJ1-2, with D unclear. The V gene lost 6 bases and the J gene lost 0 bases, with 11 bases spanning the gap. Germline values: CDR1 LGHDT, CDR2 YNNKEL (reference sequence). This CDR3 has 14 residues. The CDR3: CASSRVDSNYGYTF. DNA for the CDR3: TGTGCCAGCAGTCGAGTCGATTCTAACTATGGCTACACCTTC.

The rearrangement joins TRBV27 to TRBJ2-6; TRBD1 agrees at 11 bases. This CDR3 region has 20 residues. V shed 7 bases, J shed 2 bases, and the junction held 16 bases outside the gene matches. The germline gives CDR1 MNHEY, CDR2 SMNVEV (reference sequence). The CDR3 coding sequence is TGTGCCAGCACCCAACTCCGGACAGGGGGCATAGGAACTGGGGCCAACGTCCTGACTTTC. Protein: CASTQLRTGGIGTGANVLTF.

The rearrangement links TRBV30 to TRBJ1-3, with 11 bases aligning to TRBD1. The CDR3 sequence is 14 residues long. The germline CDR1 and CDR2 sequences are GTSNPN and SVGIG (reference sequence). The trim removed 7 bases at V and 3 bases at J, leaving 5 bases unmatched. Here the CDR3 DNA reads TGTGCCTCGAGGGACAGGGGGTTTGGAAACACCATATATTTT. It codes for CASRDRGFGNTIYF.

This chain uses TRBV7-9 with TRBJ1-4; D is unclear. Germline CDR1 SEHNR, CDR2 FQNEAQ (reference sequence). Trimming took 5 bases from V and 4 from J, leaving 11 bases between them. CDR3 length equals 14 residues. The DNA of the CDR3 is TGTGCCAGCAGCCCTGGACGGGTTAATGAAAAACTGTTTTTT. It yields the protein CASSPGRVNEKLFF.

This clone was counted once. This sequence joins TRBV5-4 and TRBJ2-7; possible D gene TRBD2, 6 bases. Trimming removed 4 bases at V and 1 base at J, with 15 bases between. Germline V CDR1 and CDR2: SGHNT, YYREEE (reference sequence). This CDR3 contains 15 residues. The CDR3 sequence is CASSPIGRTSYEQYF. The CDR3 DNA reads as TGTGCCAGCAGCCCGATTGGGAGGACGTCCTACGAGCAGTACTTC.

The chain has TRBV6-5 and TRBJ1-2; TRBD1 matches at 7 bases. V trimming: 6 bases; J trimming: 3 bases; junction bases outside the gene matches: 4. CDR1 MNHEY and CDR2 SVGAGI come from the germline V gene. The length of the CDR3 is 13 residues. The chain's CDR3 is CASSPTGDYGYTF. The CDR3 DNA reads TGTGCCAGCAGCCCCACAGGGGACTATGGCTACACCTTC.

In regard to this clone: The same CDR3 can be traced to other DNA sequences in this sample. V usage is TRBV13 and J usage is TRBJ1-5; TRBD1 matches 7 bases. Per the germline V gene, CDR1 is PRHDT and CDR2 is FYEKMQ (reference sequence). V lost 2 bases, J lost 7 bases, and 8 bases stayed unmatched. The CDR3 consists of 15 residues. CDR3 region: CASSLRGRGGQPQHF. The CDR3 DNA follows: TGTGCCAGCAGCTTAAGGGGGCGTGGGGGGCAGCCCCAGCATTTT.

The rearrangement joins TRBV5-6 to TRBJ1-6; D gene uncertain. CDR3 size: 15 residues. Per the germline V gene, CDR1 is SGHDT and CDR2 is YYEEEE. Trimming removed 4 bases at V and 6 bases at J, with 14 bases between. The CDR3 region is CASSPPGVTNSPLHF. Here the CDR3 DNA reads TGTGCCAGCAGCCCCCCCGGAGTTACTAATTCACCCCTCCACTTT.

V is TRBV11-1 and J is TRBJ2-1; D unresolved. Germline CDR1 and CDR2: SGHAT and FQDESV (reference sequence). This CDR3 contains 14 residues. V shed 2 bases and J shed 2 bases, with 7 bases lying between them. CDR3 region: CASSLSQPYNEQFF. In DNA form, the CDR3 reads TGTGCCAGCAGCTTAAGTCAGCCCTACAATGAGCAGTTCTTC.

J is TRBJ2-7 and V is TRBV18, with 7 bases lining up with TRBD1. Losses at the gene ends were 9 bases for V and 1 base for J; bases not matched to a gene: 12. Germline-derived CDR1 and CDR2 are KGHSH and LQKENI. The length of the CDR3 is 15 residues. CDR3 protein: CASQEGAEDSYEQYF. The CDR3 nucleotides are TGTGCCAGTCAAGAGGGGGCCGAGGATTCCTACGAGCAGTACTTC.

The count of this clone is one. The chain employs TRBV7-8 and TRBJ1-5; 8 nucleotides line up with TRBD1. The germline gives CDR1 SGHVS, CDR2 FQNEAQ. The CDR3 loop spans 15 amino acids. Trimming at V came to 1 base and at J to 9 bases, leaving 8 bases not matched to a gene. This CDR3 reads CASSLDRGGLRPQHF. The CDR3 DNA reads as TGTGCCAGCAGCTTAGACAGGGGGGGTCTACGGCCCCAGCATTTT.

This chain joins TRBV2 and TRBJ1-3; D is possibly TRBD1 (5 bases). The V gene's germline CDR1 is SNHLY and CDR2 FYNNEI. Between the trimmed V and J ends, which lost 6 bases and 0 bases, there was a span of 12 bases. The CDR3 extends over 15 amino acids. The CDR3 spells CASRWTFLSGNTIYF. The CDR3, as DNA: TGTGCCAGCAGATGGACATTTCTCTCTGGAAACACCATATATTTT. Variable domain in full (rest from reference TRBV2 and TRBJ1-3): EPEVTQTPSHQVTQMGQEVILRCVPISNHLYFYWYRQILGQKVEFLVSFYNNEISEKSEIFDDQFSVERPDGSNFTLKIRSTKLEDSAMYFCASRWTFLSGNTIYFGEGSWLTVV.

The rearrangement joins TRBV10-3 to TRBJ1-6; D gene unclear. V lost 4 bases and J 7 bases, leaving 5 bases between the germline ends. Germline V gene sequence: CDR1 ENHRY, CDR2 SYGVKD. CDR3 length: 12 amino acids. CDR3 amino acids: CAISGRNSPLHF. DNA of the CDR3: TGTGCCATCAGTGGACGAAATTCACCCCTCCACTTT.

V usage is TRBV19 and J usage is TRBJ1-3; D gene uncertain. Germline lookup yields CDR1 LNHDA and CDR2 SQIVND (reference sequence). With 1 base removed from V and 0 bases from J, the gap between germline ends came to 7 bases. The CDR3 is 15 amino acids. CDR3 region: CASSIVGGSGNTIYF. CDR3 in DNA: TGTGCCAGTAGTATAGTGGGCGGCTCTGGAAACACCATATATTTT. Together with reference TRBV19 and TRBJ1-3, the CDR3 gives the full variable domain: DGGITQSPKYLFRKEGQNVTLSCEQNLNHDAMYWYRQDPGQGLRLIYYSQIVNDFQKGDIAEGYSVSREKKESFPLTVTSAQKNPTAFYLCASSIVGGSGNTIYFGEGSWLTVV.

The CDR3 nucleotides read TGTGCCAGCAGCCCGGGGACAGGCGCCTACGAGCAGTACTTC. Translating it yields CASSPGTGAYEQYF. The V gene is TRBV11-2, the J gene TRBJ2-7; 8 bases map to TRBD1. Germline V gives CDR1 SGHAT, CDR2 FQNNGV. V was clipped by 5 bases and J by 2 bases; unmatched bases: 5. This CDR3 contains 14 residues.

This chain links TRBV3-1 (or the pseudogene TRBV3-2) with TRBJ1-6; D is unclear. Trimming took 0 bases from V and 14 from J, leaving 8 bases between them. The CDR3 runs 12 residues. Germline V gene lookup returns CDR1 LGHDT and CDR2 YNNKEL (reference sequence). CDR3 nucleotide sequence: TGTGCCAGCAGCCAAGAATCTCGGGCCCTCCACTTT. It is translated as CASSQESRALHF.

CDR3 coding DNA: TGTGCCAGCTCACCGGTAGGCCAGGGGGCGACGGGCGAGCAGTACTTC. It specifies CASSPVGQGATGEQYF. The rearrangement uses TRBV18 and TRBJ2-7, with TRBD1 matching over 8 bases. Germline-derived CDR1 and CDR2 are KGHSH and LQKENI. This CDR3 has 16 residues. The V gene end was trimmed by 3 bases and the J gene end by 6 bases; junction bases not matched to a gene: 13.

A note on this clone: Additional DNA sequences in this sample encode the identical CDR3. This rearrangement joins TRBV12-3 or TRBV12-4 to TRBJ2-5; D might be TRBD1 or TRBD2, each matching 7 bases. Trimming stripped 6 bases from V and 5 bases from J, with 13 bases between. This CDR3 has 13 residues. DNA of the CDR3: TGTGCCAGCAGCAGGGGGGGAGGGGAGACCCAGTACTTC. Its translation is CASSRGGGETQYF.

A note on this clone: The junction differs from germline at one of its ends, possibly a read error. CDR3 in amino acids: CAGSDTKSYEQYF. DNA for the CDR3: TGTGCCGGCAGTGACACGAAATCCTACGAGCAGTACTTC. The chain employs TRBV2 and TRBJ2-7, with unresolved D. CDR1 is SNHLY, CDR2 FYNNEI, per germline. The length of the CDR3 is 13 residues. The full variable domain, its missing parts supplied by reference TRBV2 and TRBJ2-7, is EPEVTQTPSHQVTQMGQEVILRCVPISNHLYFYWYRQILGQKVEFLVSFYNNEISEKSEIFDDQFSVERPDGSNFTLKIRSTKLEDSAMYFCAGSDTKSYEQYFGPGTRLTVT.